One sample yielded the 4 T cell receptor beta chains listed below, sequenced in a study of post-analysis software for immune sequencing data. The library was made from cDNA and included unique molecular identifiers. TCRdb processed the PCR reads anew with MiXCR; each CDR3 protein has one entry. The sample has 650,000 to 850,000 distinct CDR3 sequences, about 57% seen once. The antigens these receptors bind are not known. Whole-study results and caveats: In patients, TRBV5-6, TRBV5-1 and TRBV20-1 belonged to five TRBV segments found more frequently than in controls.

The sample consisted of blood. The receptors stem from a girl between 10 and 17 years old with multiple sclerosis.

The CDR3 sequence is CSARERRGNQPQHF. CDR3 in DNA: TGCAGTGCTAGAGAGCGGAGGGGCAATCAGCCCCAGCATTTT. The chain joins TRBV20-1 to TRBJ1-5; D gene uncertain. Trimming cost V 0 bases and J 2 bases, with 8 bases left between them. The CDR3 contains 14 residues. CDR1 and CDR2 (germline): DFQATT, SNEGSKA (reference sequence).

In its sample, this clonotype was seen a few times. CDR3 nucleotide sequence: TGTGCCAGCAGCTTAGGACCTGAACAGGGGAACATTCAGTACTTC. It translates to CASSLGPEQGNIQYF. V and J are TRBV13 and TRBJ2-4, with 7 bases aligning to TRBD1. V lost 0 bases and J lost 7; bases outside the gene matches: 6. The CDR3 runs 15 residues. Germline assignment: CDR1 PRHDT and CDR2 FYEKMQ (reference sequence).

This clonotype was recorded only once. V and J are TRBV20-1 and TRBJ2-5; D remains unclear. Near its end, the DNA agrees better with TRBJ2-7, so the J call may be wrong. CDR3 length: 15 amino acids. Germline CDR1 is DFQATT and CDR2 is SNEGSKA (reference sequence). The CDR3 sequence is CSVGRSALLSGEQYF. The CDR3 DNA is TGCAGTGTAGGTCGGAGCGCGTTACTTTCGGGCGAGCAGTACTTC.

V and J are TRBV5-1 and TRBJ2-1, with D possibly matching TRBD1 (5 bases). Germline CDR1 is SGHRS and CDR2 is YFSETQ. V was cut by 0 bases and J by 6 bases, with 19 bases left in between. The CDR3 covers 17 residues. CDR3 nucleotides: TGCGCCAGCAGCTTGGGCCCCGTGACAGTCGGCGGCAATGAGCAGTTCTTC. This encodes CASSLGPVTVGGNEQFF.